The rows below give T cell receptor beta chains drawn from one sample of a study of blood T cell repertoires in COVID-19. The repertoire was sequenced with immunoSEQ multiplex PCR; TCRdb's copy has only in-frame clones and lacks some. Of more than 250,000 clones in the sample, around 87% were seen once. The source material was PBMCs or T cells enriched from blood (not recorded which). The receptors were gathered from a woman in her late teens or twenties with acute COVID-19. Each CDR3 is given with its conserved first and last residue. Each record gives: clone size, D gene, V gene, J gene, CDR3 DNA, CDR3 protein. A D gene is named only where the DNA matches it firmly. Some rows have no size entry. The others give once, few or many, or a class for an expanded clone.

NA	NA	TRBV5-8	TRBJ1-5	TGTGCCAGCAGCTTGGCCGAGCAGGGCTATCAGCCCCAGCATTTT	CASSLAEQGYQPQHF
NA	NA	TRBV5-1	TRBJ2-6	TGCGCCAGCAGCTTGGTTGGCGGGGAAGGGGCCAACGTCCTGACTTTC	CASSLVGGEGANVLTF
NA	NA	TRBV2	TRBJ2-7	TGTGCCAGCAGGAGATTAAGTAGCTACGAGCAGTACTTC	CASRRLSSYEQYF
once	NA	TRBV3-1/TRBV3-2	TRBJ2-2	TGTGCCAGCAGCCGGCTCACCGGGGAGCTGTTTTTT	CASSRLTGELFF
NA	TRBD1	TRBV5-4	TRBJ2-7	TGTGCCAGCAGCTGGCCGGGACAGGGTCGTGACGAGCAGTACTTC	CASSWPGQGRDEQYF
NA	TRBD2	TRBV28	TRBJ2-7	TGTGCCAGCAGTTTAGAGACTAGCGGGAGATACGAGCAGTACTTC	CASSLETSGRYEQYF
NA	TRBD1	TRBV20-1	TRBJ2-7	TGCAGTGCTAGTCGGGACAGGGGGTCCTACGAGCAGTACTTC	CSASRDRGSYEQYF
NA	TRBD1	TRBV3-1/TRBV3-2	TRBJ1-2	TGTGCCAGCAGCCTGGGACAGGCTGAAAATGGCTACACCTTC	CASSLGQAENGYTF
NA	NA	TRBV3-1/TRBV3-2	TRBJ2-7	TGTGCCAGCAGCCAGGGGCACTACGCGGGAGAGCAGTACTTC	CASSQGHYAGEQYF
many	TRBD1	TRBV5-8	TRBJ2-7	TGTGCCAGCAGCTTCAGGACAGGGGGCTACGAGCAGTACTTC	CASSFRTGGYEQYF
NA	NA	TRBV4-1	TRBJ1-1	TGCGCCAGCAGCCCCCCAACAGCTACGATCATGAACACTGAAGCTTTCTTT	CASSPPTATIMNTEAFF
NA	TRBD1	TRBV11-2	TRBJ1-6	TGTGCCAGCAGCTTAGTCATTGGGACAGGGAATTCACCCCTCCACTTT	CASSLVIGTGNSPLHF
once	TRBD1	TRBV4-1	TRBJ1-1	TGCGCCAGCAGCCACAGACCGGGACAGGGGGCACGTGACACTGAAGCTTTCTTT	CASSHRPGQGARDTEAFF
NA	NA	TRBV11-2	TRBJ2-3	TGTGCCAGCAGCTTAAACAGGGCTAGCACAGATACGCAGTATTTT	CASSLNRASTDTQYF
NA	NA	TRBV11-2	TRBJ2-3	TGTGCCAGCAGCTTAGATACAGCTAGCACAGATACGCAGTATTTT	CASSLDTASTDTQYF
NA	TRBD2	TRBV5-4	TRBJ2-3	TGTGCCAGCAGCCAAATCGGCGCGGGAGGTGCAGATACGCAGTATTTT	CASSQIGAGGADTQYF
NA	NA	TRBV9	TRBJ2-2	TGTGCCAGCAGCGCGACCGGGACATCGAACACCGGGGAGCTGTTTTTT	CASSATGTSNTGELFF
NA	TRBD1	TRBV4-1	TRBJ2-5	TGCGCCAGCAGCCAAGGTCCGGACAGGGACCAAGAGACCCAGTACTTC	CASSQGPDRDQETQYF
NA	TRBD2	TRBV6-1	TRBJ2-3	TGTGCCAGCAGTGAAGTGGGGCTAGCGGGAGGAACAGATACGCAGTATTTT	CASSEVGLAGGTDTQYF
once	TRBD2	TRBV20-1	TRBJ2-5	TGCAGTGCTAGTCTAGCGGCCCAAGAGACCCAGTACTTC	CSASLAAQETQYF
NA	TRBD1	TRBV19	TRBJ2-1	TGTGCCAGTTGTCCTCTGCGGACAGGGAATCACAATGAGCAGTTCTTC	CASCPLRTGNHNEQFF
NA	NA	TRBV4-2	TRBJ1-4	TGTGCCAGCAGCCAAGATCCGGGGAGGGTTGATGAAAAACTGTTTTTT	CASSQDPGRVDEKLFF
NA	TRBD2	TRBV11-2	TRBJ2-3	TGTGCCAGCAGCTTCCAGACTAGCGGGAGCACAGATACGCAGTATTTT	CASSFQTSGSTDTQYF
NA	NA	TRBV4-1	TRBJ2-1	TGCGCCAGCAGCCAAGGTACGGGATGGCAGTTCTTC	CASSQGTGWQFF
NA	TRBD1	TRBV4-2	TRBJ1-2	TGTGCCAGCAGCCAAGATGCTACAACAGGGGAGCGGAGGGGCTACACCTTC	CASSQDATTGERRGYTF
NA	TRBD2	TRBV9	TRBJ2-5	TGTGCCAGCAGCGTAGCTGGACTAGCGGGAGTTCTAGAGACCCAGTACTTC	CASSVAGLAGVLETQYF
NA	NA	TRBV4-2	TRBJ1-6	TGTGCCAGCAGCCAAGTAGTCACAGAGAATTCACCCCTCCACTTT	CASSQVVTENSPLHF
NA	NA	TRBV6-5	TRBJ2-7	TGTGCCAGCAGTCCACCCCCCTACTACGAGCAGTACTTC	CASSPPPYYEQYF
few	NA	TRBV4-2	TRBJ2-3	TGTGCCAGCAGCCAGTCCAGTAGCGGATCCACAGATACGCAGTATTTT	CASSQSSSGSTDTQYF
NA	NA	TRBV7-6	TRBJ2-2	TGTGCCAGCAGCCCCTCGGGTTGGAGCAGCACCGGGGAGCTGTTTTTT	CASSPSGWSSTGELFF
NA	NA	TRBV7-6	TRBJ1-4	TGTGCCAGCAGCTTAGCTGGGGCAGCCAGAGAAAAACTGTTTTTT	CASSLAGAAREKLFF
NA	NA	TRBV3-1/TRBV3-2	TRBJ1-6	TGTGCCAGCAGCCAAGGCGGCAGGACAAATTCACCCCTCCACTTT	CASSQGGRTNSPLHF
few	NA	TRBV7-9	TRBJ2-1	TGTGCCAGCGTCCCCGGCAATGAGCAGTTCTTC	CASVPGNEQFF
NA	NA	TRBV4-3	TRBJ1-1	TGCGCCAGCAGCCCCTCAGAGGAGAACACTGAAGCTTTCTTT	CASSPSEENTEAFF
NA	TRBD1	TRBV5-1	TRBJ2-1	TGCGCCAGCAGCATTGGACCCGCGATGCGGGGAGGGACAGGGCACAATGAGCAGTTCTTC	CASSIGPAMRGGTGHNEQFF
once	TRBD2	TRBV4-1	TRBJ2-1	TGCGCCAGCAGCCAAGGAATATTTGGCGGGAGTAGGTATGAGCAGTTCTTC	CASSQGIFGGSRYEQFF
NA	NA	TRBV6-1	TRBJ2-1	TGTGCCAGCAGTGACGCTGGGACACCAAACAATGAGCAGTTCTTC	CASSDAGTPNNEQFF
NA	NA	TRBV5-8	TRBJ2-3	TGTGCCAGCAGCTTCGCGGCGACTAGCACAGATACGCAGTATTTT	CASSFAATSTDTQYF
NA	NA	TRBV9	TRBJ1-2	TGTGCCAGCAGCGTAGGACTCCAGGGGTTAAACTATGGCTACACCTTC	CASSVGLQGLNYGYTF
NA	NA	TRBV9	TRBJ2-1	TGTGCCAGCAATTTAGGGGGTACCTCCTACAATGAGCAGTTCTTC	CASNLGGTSYNEQFF
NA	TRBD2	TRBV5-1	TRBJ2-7	TGCGCCAGCAGCGCGGGGGGGAGCTCCTACGAGCAGTACTTC	CASSAGGSSYEQYF